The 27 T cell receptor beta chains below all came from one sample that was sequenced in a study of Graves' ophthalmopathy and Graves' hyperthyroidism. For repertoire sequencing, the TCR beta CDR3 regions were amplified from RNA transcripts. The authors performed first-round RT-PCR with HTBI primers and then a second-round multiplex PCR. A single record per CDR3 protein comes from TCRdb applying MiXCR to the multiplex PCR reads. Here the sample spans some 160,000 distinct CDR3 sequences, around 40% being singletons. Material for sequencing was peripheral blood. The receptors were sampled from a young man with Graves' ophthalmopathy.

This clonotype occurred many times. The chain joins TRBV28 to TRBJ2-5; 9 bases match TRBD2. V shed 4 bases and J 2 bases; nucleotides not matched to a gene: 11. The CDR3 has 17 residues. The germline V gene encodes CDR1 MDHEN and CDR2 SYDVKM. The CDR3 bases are TGTGCCAGCAGTTCCTCCCCTTTGCGGGAGGGTCAAGAGACCCAGTACTTC. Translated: CASSSSPLREGQETQYF.

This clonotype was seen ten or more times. CDR3 nucleotides: TGTGCCAGCAGTTCCCCCTCGGTGGCTAGCGGAGGCACCGGGGAGCTGTTTTTT. Its protein product is CASSSPSVASGGTGELFF. This chain connects TRBV28 to TRBJ2-2; 7 bases agree with TRBD2. V shed 4 bases, J shed 4 bases, and the junction held 15 bases outside the gene matches. Germline values: CDR1 MDHEN, CDR2 SYDVKM. The CDR3 has 18 residues. Complete variable domain (other parts from reference TRBV28 and TRBJ2-2): DVKVTQSSRYLVKRTGEKVFLECVQDMDHENMFWYRQDPGLGLRLIYFSYDVKMKEKGDIPEGYSVSREKKERFSLILESASTNQTSMYLCASSSPSVASGGTGELFFGEGSRLTVL.

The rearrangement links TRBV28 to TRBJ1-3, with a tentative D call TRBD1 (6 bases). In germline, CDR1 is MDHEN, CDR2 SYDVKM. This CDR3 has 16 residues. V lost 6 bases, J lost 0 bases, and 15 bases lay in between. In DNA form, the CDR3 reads TGTGCCAGCAGCTTCTTTGGACAGACCTCTGGAAACACCATATATTTT. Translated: CASSFFGQTSGNTIYF.

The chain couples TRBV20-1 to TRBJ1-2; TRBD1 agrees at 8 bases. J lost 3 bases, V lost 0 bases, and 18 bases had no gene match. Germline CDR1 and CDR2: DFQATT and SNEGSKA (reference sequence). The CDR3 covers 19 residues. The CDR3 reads CSARDGTGQGLAVHYGYTF. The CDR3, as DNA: TGCAGTGCTAGAGATGGGACTGGACAGGGTCTCGCGGTCCACTATGGCTACACCTTC.

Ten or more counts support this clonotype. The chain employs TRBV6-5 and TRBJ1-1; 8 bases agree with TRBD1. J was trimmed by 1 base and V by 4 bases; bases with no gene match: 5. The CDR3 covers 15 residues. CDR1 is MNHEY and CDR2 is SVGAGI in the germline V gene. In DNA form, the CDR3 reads TGTGCCAGCAGTTCACACGGACAGGGGAACACTGAAGCTTTCTTT. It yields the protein CASSSHGQGNTEAFF.

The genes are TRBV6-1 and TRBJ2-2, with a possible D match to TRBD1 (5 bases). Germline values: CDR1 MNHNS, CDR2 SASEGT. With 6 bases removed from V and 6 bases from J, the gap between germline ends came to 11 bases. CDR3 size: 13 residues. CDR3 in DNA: TGTGCCAGCAGGGGGCCTTCCCCCGGGGAGCTGTTTTTT. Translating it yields CASRGPSPGELFF.

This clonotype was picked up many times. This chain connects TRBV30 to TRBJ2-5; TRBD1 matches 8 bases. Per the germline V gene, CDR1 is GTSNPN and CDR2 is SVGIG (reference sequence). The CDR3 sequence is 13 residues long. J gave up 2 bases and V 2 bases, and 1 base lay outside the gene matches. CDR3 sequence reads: CAWSRDRQETQYF. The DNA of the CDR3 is TGTGCCTGGAGTCGGGACAGGCAAGAGACCCAGTACTTC.

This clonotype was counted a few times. The CDR3 here is CASRPTWTQETQYF. Written as DNA, the CDR3 is TGTGCCAGCAGACCCACCTGGACTCAAGAGACCCAGTACTTC. This rearrangement joins TRBV12-3 or TRBV12-4 to TRBJ2-5; the D gene is possibly TRBD2 (5 bases). The CDR3 has 14 residues. Trimming shortened V by 6 bases and J by 2 bases, and 13 bases separated the two germline ends.

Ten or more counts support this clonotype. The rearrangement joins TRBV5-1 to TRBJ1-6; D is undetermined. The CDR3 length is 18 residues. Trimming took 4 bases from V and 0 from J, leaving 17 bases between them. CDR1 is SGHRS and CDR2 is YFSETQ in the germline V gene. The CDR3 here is CASSRRSPNGSYNSPLHF. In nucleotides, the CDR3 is TGCGCCAGCAGCAGGCGCTCCCCGAATGGCTCCTATAATTCACCCCTCCACTTT.

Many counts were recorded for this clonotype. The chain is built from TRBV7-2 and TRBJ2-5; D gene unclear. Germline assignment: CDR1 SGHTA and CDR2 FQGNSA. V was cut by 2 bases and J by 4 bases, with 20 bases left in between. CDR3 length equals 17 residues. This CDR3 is CASSLQATRRVRETQYF. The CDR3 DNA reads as TGTGCCAGCAGCTTACAAGCCACTCGTAGGGTTCGAGAGACCCAGTACTTC.

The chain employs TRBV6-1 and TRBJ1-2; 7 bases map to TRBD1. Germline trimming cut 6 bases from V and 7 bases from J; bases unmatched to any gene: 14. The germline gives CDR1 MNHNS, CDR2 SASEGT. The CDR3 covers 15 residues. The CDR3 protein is CASSPWEGAQFGYTF. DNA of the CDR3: TGTGCCAGCAGCCCCTGGGAGGGGGCGCAATTTGGCTACACCTTC.

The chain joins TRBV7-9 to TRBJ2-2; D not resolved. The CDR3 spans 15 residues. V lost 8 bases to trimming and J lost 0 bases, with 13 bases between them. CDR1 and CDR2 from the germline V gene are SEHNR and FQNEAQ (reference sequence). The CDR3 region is CASSTQASNTGELFF. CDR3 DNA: TGTGCCAGCTCGACTCAAGCGTCGAACACCGGGGAGCTGTTTTTT.

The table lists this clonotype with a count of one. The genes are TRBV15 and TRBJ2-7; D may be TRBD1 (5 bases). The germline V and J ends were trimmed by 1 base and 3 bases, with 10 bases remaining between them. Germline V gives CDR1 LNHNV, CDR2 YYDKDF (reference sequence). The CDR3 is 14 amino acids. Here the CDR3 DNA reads TGTGCCACCAGCAGAGGAGCAGGGAACTACGAGCAGTACTTC. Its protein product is CATSRGAGNYEQYF.

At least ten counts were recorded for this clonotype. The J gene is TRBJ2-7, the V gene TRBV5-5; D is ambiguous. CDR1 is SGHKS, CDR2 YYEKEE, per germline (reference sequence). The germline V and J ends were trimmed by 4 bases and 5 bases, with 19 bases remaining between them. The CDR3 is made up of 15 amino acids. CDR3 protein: CASSALADFYDEQYF. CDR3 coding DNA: TGTGCCAGCAGCGCCCTGGCCGACTTTTACGACGAGCAGTACTTC.

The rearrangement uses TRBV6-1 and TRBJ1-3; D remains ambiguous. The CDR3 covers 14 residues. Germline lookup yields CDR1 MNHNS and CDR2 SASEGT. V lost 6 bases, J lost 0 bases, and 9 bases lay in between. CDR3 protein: CASSFGSSGNTIYF. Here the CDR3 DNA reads TGTGCCAGCAGCTTCGGAAGCTCTGGAAACACCATATATTTT.

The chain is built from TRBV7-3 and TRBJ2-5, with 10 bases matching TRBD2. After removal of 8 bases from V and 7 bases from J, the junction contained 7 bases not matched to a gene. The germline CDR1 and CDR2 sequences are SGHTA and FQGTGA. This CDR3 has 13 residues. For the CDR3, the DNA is TGTGCCAGCGGTACTAGCGGGATAGCGACCCAGTACTTC. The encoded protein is CASGTSGIATQYF. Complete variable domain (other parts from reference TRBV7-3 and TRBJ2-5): GAGVSQTPSNKVTEKGKYVELRCDPISGHTALYWYRQSLGQGPEFLIYFQGTGAADDSGLPNDRFFAVRPEGSVSTLKIQRTERGDSAVYLCASGTSGIATQYFGPGTRLLVL.

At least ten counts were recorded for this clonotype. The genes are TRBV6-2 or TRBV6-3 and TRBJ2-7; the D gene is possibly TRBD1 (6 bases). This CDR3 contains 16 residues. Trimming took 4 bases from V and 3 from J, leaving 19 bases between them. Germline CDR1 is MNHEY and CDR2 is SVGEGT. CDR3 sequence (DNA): TGTGCCAGCAGTTTCGGGGCCAGGGGTTTCCGCTACGAGCAGTACTTC. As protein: CASSFGARGFRYEQYF.

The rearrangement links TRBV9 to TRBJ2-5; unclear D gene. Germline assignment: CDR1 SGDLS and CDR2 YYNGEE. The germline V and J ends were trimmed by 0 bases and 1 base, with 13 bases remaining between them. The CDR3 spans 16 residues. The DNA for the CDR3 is TGTGCCAGCAGCGTAGGTGCTAACTGGGCCCAAGAGACCCAGTACTTC. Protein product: CASSVGANWAQETQYF.

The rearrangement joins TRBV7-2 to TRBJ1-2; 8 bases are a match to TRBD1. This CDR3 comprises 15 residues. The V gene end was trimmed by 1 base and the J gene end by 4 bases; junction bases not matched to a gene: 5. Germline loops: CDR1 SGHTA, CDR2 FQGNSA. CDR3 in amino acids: CASSLVSGQGYGYTF. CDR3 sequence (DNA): TGTGCCAGCAGCTTAGTATCCGGACAGGGCTATGGCTACACCTTC.

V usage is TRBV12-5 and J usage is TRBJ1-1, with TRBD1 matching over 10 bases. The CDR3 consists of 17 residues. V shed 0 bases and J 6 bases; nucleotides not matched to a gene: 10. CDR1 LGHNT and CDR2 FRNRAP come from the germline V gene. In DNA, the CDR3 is TGTGCTAGTGGTTTGGTACTTACCCGGGACAGGGGCGCTGAAGCTTTCTTT. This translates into CASGLVLTRDRGAEAFF.

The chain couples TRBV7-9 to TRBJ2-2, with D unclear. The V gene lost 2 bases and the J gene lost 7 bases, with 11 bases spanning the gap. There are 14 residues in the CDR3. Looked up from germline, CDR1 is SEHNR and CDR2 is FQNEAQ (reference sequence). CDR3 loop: CASSLTSHDGELFF. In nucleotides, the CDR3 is TGTGCCAGCAGCTTAACCTCCCACGACGGGGAGCTGTTTTTT.

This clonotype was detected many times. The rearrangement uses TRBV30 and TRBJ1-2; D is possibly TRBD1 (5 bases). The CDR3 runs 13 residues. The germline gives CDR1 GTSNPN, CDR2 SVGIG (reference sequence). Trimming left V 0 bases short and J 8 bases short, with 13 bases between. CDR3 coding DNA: TGTGCCTGGAGTGTACAGGCGGCGAGGGGCTACACCTTC. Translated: CAWSVQAARGYTF.

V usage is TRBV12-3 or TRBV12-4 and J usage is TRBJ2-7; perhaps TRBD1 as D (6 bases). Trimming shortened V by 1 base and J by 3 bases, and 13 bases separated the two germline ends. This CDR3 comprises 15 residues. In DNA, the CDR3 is TGTGCCAGCAGTTTAGGAGCAGGGGCTGTCTACGAGCAGTACTTC. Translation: CASSLGAGAVYEQYF.

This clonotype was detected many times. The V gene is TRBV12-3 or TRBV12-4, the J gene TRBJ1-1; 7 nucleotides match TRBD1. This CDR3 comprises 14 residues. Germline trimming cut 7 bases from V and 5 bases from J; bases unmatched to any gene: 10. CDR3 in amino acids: CASIPRQGGTEAFF. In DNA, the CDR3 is TGTGCCAGCATCCCGAGACAGGGTGGGACTGAAGCTTTCTTT.

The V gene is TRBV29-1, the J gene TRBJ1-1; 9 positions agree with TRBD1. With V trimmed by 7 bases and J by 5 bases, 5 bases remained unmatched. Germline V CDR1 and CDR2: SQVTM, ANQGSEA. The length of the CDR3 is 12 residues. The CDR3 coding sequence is TGCAGCGCGGGGGACAGGGCGACTGAAGCTTTCTTT. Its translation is CSAGDRATEAFF.

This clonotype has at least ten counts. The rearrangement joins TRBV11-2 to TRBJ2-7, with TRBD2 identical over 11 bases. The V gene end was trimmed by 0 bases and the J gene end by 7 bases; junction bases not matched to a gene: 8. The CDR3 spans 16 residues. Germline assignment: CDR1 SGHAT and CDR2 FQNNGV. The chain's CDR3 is CASSLETSGISGEQYF. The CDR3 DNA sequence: TGTGCCAGCAGCTTAGAGACTAGCGGGATTTCGGGAGAGCAGTACTTC.

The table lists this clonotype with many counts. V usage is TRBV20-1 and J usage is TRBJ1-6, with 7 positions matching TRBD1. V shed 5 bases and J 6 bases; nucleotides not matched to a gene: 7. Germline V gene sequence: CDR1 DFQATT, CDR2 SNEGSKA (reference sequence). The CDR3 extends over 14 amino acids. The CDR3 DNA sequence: TGCAGTGCTTTGAAAGGGGGCGGTAATTCACCCCTCCACTTT. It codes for CSALKGGGNSPLHF.